This record concerns one T cell receptor (beta chain) sequence. No antigen is known for it. These data are taken from a study of T cells after posttransplantation cyclophosphamide. Overall study findings and caveats: Recipient CMV seropositivity and CMV reactivation strongly tracked TRB clonality.

Controls had myeloablative marrow grafts with methotrexate and calcineurin inhibitor, sampled at 1 year. CDR3 size: 16 residues. The V end was cut by 1 base, the J end by 1 base, with 13 bases between. CDR1 is MGHRA and CDR2 is YSYEKL in the germline V gene. TCRdb keeps only in-frame clones here, not all; method: immunoSEQ multiplex PCR. The top ten clones hold under 2% of a sample with approximately 20,000 clones, approximately 92% of them seen once. Sample: PBMCs, taken less than 400 days after allogeneic stem cell transplant with calcineurin inhibitor and methotrexate. V is TRBV4-1 and J is TRBJ1-1, with a weak D call TRBD1 (6 bases). The receptor's source is a female patient younger than 45 who received an allogeneic stem cell transplant from an unrelated donor, was CMV-positive, and had acute and chronic GVHD. The T cells may come from the graft donor. CDR3 region: CASSQVVGQRNTEAFF. CDR3 sequence (DNA): TGCGCCAGCAGCCAAGTCGTCGGACAGAGGAACACTGAAGCTTTCTTT.